These T cell receptor delta chains were read from a single sample in a study of delta chains in infants with herpesvirus infections. TCRdb reanalyzed the RT-PCR reads using CATT. The sample yields 1,300 to 1,500 delta-chain clones, 21% seen once. Sequencing used peripheral blood, obtained at time point 2 of longitudinal follow-up. The receptors were gathered from a human donor who was a Ugandan infant, either HIV-exposed or HIV-unexposed (not recorded which). The CDR3 runs from the conserved cysteine through the conserved F or W. The D gene is left open where the match is weak. Clone size is stated in some rows and not others, as once, few, many or a class when expanded.

j_call,clone_size,d_call,v_call,cdr3_aa,cdr3_nt
TRDJ1,medium-sized,NA,TRDV1,CALGPRGPTDHTDKLIF,TGTGCTCTTGGGCCCCGTGGACCTACCGATCACACCGATAAACTCATCTTT
TRDJ1,few,TRDD3,TRDV1,CALGERIGFPFCSPYWGLYTDKLIF,TGTGCTCTTGGGGAACGGATTGGATTCCCTTTCTGCTCCCCGTACTGGGGCCTGTACACCGATAAACTCATCTTT
TRDJ1,large,TRDD3,TRDV1,CALVAFQPSGGVKLIF,TGTGCTCTTGTAGCCTTCCAACCCTCTGGGGGAGTCAAACTCATCTTT
TRDJ1,NA,NA,TRDV1,CALGEAAVPLTNSVYTDKLIF,TGTGCTCTTGGGGAAGCCGCGGTTCCCCTGACAAACTCGGTGTACACCGATAAACTCATCTTT
TRDJ1,medium-sized,TRDD3,TRDV3,CAFPSEVLGDTPAYTDKLIF,TGTGCCTTTCCTTCCGAAGTACTGGGGGATACCCCGGCGTACACCGATAAACTCATCTTT
TRDJ1,NA,NA,TRDV3,CACHLLRAGGWWYTDKLIF,TGTGCCTGTCACCTCCTACGAGCTGGGGGTTGGTGGTACACCGATAAACTCATCTTT
TRDJ1,medium-sized,TRDD3,TRDV1,CALGEHFIRPLQIHWGIRFGTDKLIF,TGTGCTCTTGGGGAACATTTTATAAGGCCCCTACAAATCCACTGGGGGATACGATTTGGCACCGATAAACTCATCTTT
TRDJ1,NA,NA,TRDV1,CALGEQAGSTLTTPKYTDKLIF,TGTGCTCTTGGGGAACAAGCGGGCTCTACACTGACTACACCTAAGTACACCGATAAACTCATCTTT
TRDJ1,large,NA,TRDV1,CALGDPIPLPYPYTDKLIF,TGTGCTCTTGGGGACCCAATACCCCTACCGTACCCTTACACCGATAAACTCATCTTT
TRDJ1,medium-sized,NA,TRDV1,CALGELLLPVFLRTDKLIF,TGTGCTCTTGGGGAACTCCTTCTTCCCGTATTTCTCCGAACGGATAAACTCATCTTT
TRDJ1,medium-sized,NA,TRAV23/DV6,CAASKTDAGMGGHKLIF,TGTGCAGCAAGCAAGACGGATGCTGGGATGGGGGGCCATAAACTCATCTTT
TRDJ2,large,TRDD3,TRDV1,CALGSGRVPLLGGSLLTAQLFF,TGTGCTCTTGGGAGTGGAAGGGTTCCGTTACTGGGGGGCTCCTTATTGACAGCACAACTCTTCTTT
TRDJ1,NA,NA,TRDV1,CALGEVIRGPDKLIF,TGTGCTCTTGGGGAAGTCATCCGGGGCCCCGATAAACTCATCTTT
TRDJ1,few,NA,TRDV1,CALGEGPSLPSTWGRNKLIF,TGTGCTCTTGGGGAAGGCCCTTCTCTTCCTAGTACCTGGGGGAGGAATAAACTCATCTTT
TRDJ1,large,TRDD3,TRDV1,CALGERLHSYVLGDTRRDDKLIF,TGTGCTCTTGGGGAACGGCTGCATTCCTATGTACTGGGGGATACGCGACGGGACGATAAACTCATCTTT
TRDJ1,medium-sized,TRDD3,TRDV3,CAFTRPYRPSRGYRGSSSLIF,TGTGCCTTTACTCGGCCCTACCGGCCTTCAAGGGGATATAGGGGCTCGTCGTCACTCATCTTT
TRDJ1,NA,TRDD3,TRDV1,CALGDFGPSAGSYWGIRPDKLIF,TGTGCTCTTGGGGACTTCGGTCCTTCCGCCGGCTCTTACTGGGGGATAAGGCCCGATAAACTCATCTTT
TRDJ3,medium-sized,TRDD3,TRDV1,CALGELPRTGGLSSWDTRQMFF,TGTGCTCTTGGGGAACTTCCCCGTACTGGGGGCCTAAGCTCCTGGGACACCCGACAGATGTTTTTC
TRDJ1,NA,TRDD3,TRDV1,CALGERRRLPLLGALDKLIF,TGTGCTCTTGGGGAACGCCGGAGGCTACCACTACTGGGGGCTCTCGATAAACTCATCTTT
TRDJ1,medium-sized,TRDD3,TRDV3,CAFGLPLTGGVYTDKLIF,TGTGCCTTCGGCCTTCCCCTTACTGGGGGGGTGTACACCGATAAACTCATCTTT
TRDJ1,large,NA,TRAV14/DV4,CAMRAISRPGDTDKLIF,TGTGCAATGAGAGCGATTTCCCGTCCTGGGGACACCGATAAACTCATCTTT
TRDJ1,medium-sized,TRDD3,TRDV1,CALGEPSSYWGIRPDKLIF,TGTGCTCTTGGGGAACCCTCCTCCTATTGGGGGATACGCCCCGATAAACTCATCTTT
TRDJ1,NA,TRDD3,TRDV1,CALSVWVYVPTGDQYTDKLIF,TGTGCTCTTTCCGTATGGGTTTATGTGCCCACTGGGGATCAGTACACCGATAAACTCATCTTT
TRDJ1,once,TRDD3,TRDV1,CALGEDGGIRDHTDKLIF,TGTGCTCTTGGGGAAGATGGGGGGATACGTGACCACACCGATAAACTCATCTTT
TRDJ1,NA,TRDD3,TRAV29/DV5,CAATTRTWSKGIHGGYTDKLIF,TGTGCAGCAACCACCCGGACCTGGTCGAAGGGGATACACGGGGGGTACACCGATAAACTCATCTTT
TRDJ1,medium-sized,TRDD3,TRDV1,CALGELSPLGDTGPHTDKLIF,TGTGCTCTTGGGGAACTATCACCACTGGGGGATACAGGTCCCCACACCGATAAACTCATCTTT
TRDJ1,medium-sized,NA,TRDV1,CALGELKLTVLGGTDKLIF,TGTGCTCTTGGGGAACTGAAGCTAACCGTACTGGGTGGCACCGATAAACTCATCTTT
TRDJ2,once,NA,TRDV1,CALGVGFLKKGIRAAQLFF,TGTGCTCTTGGGGTCGGATTCCTAAAAAAAGGGATCAGGGCAGCACAACTCTTCTTT
TRDJ1,medium-sized,NA,TRDV3,CAFLPSRVYTDKLIF,TGTGCCTTCCTCCCGTCCCGAGTGTACACCGATAAACTCATCTTT
TRDJ1,large,TRDD2,TRDV1,CAPMLPSYKRGRVDTDKLIF,TGTGCTCCCATGCTTCCTTCCTACAAGCGGGGGAGAGTCGACACCGATAAACTCATCTTT
TRDJ1,large,TRDD3,TRDV1,CALGENLLILGDFSDKLIF,TGTGCTCTTGGGGAAAACCTTCTAATTCTGGGGGATTTTTCCGATAAACTCATCTTT
TRDJ1,medium-sized,TRDD3,TRDV1,CALGPPYAGDFSLIF,TGTGCTCTTGGCCCCCCTTACGCGGGGGATTTTTCACTCATCTTT
TRDJ1,NA,NA,TRDV1,CALGGNSFVLLGDSKLIF,TGTGCTCTTGGGGGTAATTCCTTCGTCTTACTTGGGGATTCTAAACTCATCTTT
TRDJ1,NA,TRDD3,TRDV1,CALGGCRTYGPLWGIRGGDKLIF,TGTGCTCTTGGGGGCTGTAGAACCTACGGTCCCCTTTGGGGGATACGCGGAGGCGATAAACTCATCTTT
TRDJ1,medium-sized,TRDD3,TRDV1,CALGVPFLPSTGGLYTDKLIF,TGTGCTCTTGGGGTGCCCTTTCTGCCGAGTACTGGGGGATTGTACACCGATAAACTCATCTTT
TRDJ1,NA,NA,TRDV1,CALGRRPKGKLIF,TGTGCTCTTGGTCGAAGGCCTAAAGGTAAACTCATCTTT
TRDJ1,NA,TRDD3,TRDV1,CAPGGARILVPRSDKLIF,TGTGCTCCTGGGGGGGCCCGGATCTTAGTCCCAAGGAGCGATAAACTCATCTTT
TRDJ1,large,TRDD2,TRDV1,CALGEPLLPTATGDPFATDKLIF,TGTGCTCTTGGGGAGCCCCTCCTTCCTACAGCTACGGGGGATCCCTTCGCCACCGATAAACTCATCTTT
TRDJ1,NA,TRDD3,TRDV1,CALATSPFSLLGDTSGVKLIF,TGTGCTCTTGCCACCTCCCCTTTTTCCCTTCTGGGGGATACGTCAGGGGTTAAACTCATCTTT
TRDJ1,medium-sized,NA,TRDV1,CALGDGPCDGDLIIWNKLIF,TGTGCTCTTGGGGACGGACCTTGTGACGGGGATTTGATCATATGGAATAAACTCATCTTT
TRDJ1,NA,TRDD3,TRDV1,CALGPSPPLLTRGLGDTDKLIF,TGTGCTCTTGGGCCCTCCCCCCCCCTCCTCACAAGGGGGCTGGGGGACACCGATAAACTCATCTTT